This is a list of T cell receptor beta chains from one sample in a study of T cell repertoires in cytomegalovirus infection. Each CDR3 protein is one row after TCRdb ran MiXCR on the reads. The table has hundreds of thousands of distinct CDR3 sequences, 17% seen once. The material sequenced was PBMCs. Every receptor here comes from a human donor in good health (CMV status not recorded). Some clones in this sample may be carry-over from other donors' samples. Both conserved end residues are part of each CDR3. The order of the fields is V gene, clone size, CDR3 length, J gene, D gene, CDR3 protein, CDR3 DNA. A D gene is named only where the DNA matches it firmly. Clone size, where shown, is once, few, many, or a class for clones that have expanded.

v_call: TRBV7-6; clone_size: many; cdr3_length: 11; j_call: TRBJ1-4; d_call: NA; cdr3_aa: CASSPGPKLFF; cdr3_nt: TGTGCCAGCAGCCCGGGACCGAAACTGTTTTTT
v_call: TRBV20-1; clone_size: few; cdr3_length: 15; j_call: TRBJ2-1; d_call: NA; cdr3_aa: CSANNQARAYNEQFF; cdr3_nt: TGCAGTGCTAATAATCAAGCGAGAGCCTACAATGAGCAGTTCTTC
v_call: TRBV9; clone_size: few; cdr3_length: 16; j_call: TRBJ2-3; d_call: NA; cdr3_aa: CASSVGNGPLPDTQYF; cdr3_nt: TGTGCCAGCAGCGTAGGTAACGGACCCCTCCCAGATACGCAGTATTTT
v_call: TRBV4-1; clone_size: few; cdr3_length: 15; j_call: TRBJ2-1; d_call: NA; cdr3_aa: CASSQGWGPENEQFF; cdr3_nt: TGCGCCAGCAGCCAAGGGTGGGGTCCTGAGAATGAGCAGTTCTTC
v_call: TRBV6-5; clone_size: many; cdr3_length: 16; j_call: TRBJ1-1; d_call: NA; cdr3_aa: CASSYSGYTRNTEAFF; cdr3_nt: TGTGCCAGCAGTTACTCTGGATACACGAGGAACACTGAAGCTTTCTTT
v_call: TRBV12-3/TRBV12-4; clone_size: many; cdr3_length: 12; j_call: TRBJ1-4; d_call: NA; cdr3_aa: CASSHDRDPLFF; cdr3_nt: TGTGCCAGCAGCCACGACCGGGATCCGCTGTTTTTT
v_call: TRBV2; clone_size: many; cdr3_length: 15; j_call: TRBJ2-2; d_call: NA; cdr3_aa: CASSDRLRNTGELFF; cdr3_nt: TGTGCCAGCAGTGATAGGCTCAGGAACACCGGGGAGCTGTTTTTT
v_call: TRBV20-1; clone_size: few; cdr3_length: 12; j_call: TRBJ2-4; d_call: NA; cdr3_aa: CSARGGTNIQYF; cdr3_nt: TGCAGTGCTCGAGGGGGAACTAACATTCAGTACTTC
v_call: TRBV3-1; clone_size: NA; cdr3_length: 15; j_call: TRBJ2-7; d_call: TRBD2; cdr3_aa: CASSQTSGAIYEQYF; cdr3_nt: TGTGCCAGCAGCCAGACTAGCGGGGCGATCTACGAGCAGTACTTC
v_call: TRBV27; clone_size: NA; cdr3_length: 16; j_call: TRBJ1-5; d_call: NA; cdr3_aa: CASSLRGETFNQPQHF; cdr3_nt: TGTGCCAGCAGTTTAAGGGGGGAGACCTTTAATCAGCCCCAGCATTTT
v_call: TRBV20-1; clone_size: NA; cdr3_length: 13; j_call: TRBJ2-7; d_call: TRBD2; cdr3_aa: CSALAGGHYEQYF; cdr3_nt: TGCAGCGCCTTAGCGGGGGGACACTACGAGCAGTACTTC
v_call: TRBV6-5; clone_size: NA; cdr3_length: 15; j_call: TRBJ2-7; d_call: NA; cdr3_aa: CASTTRRTPPYEQYF; cdr3_nt: TGTGCCAGCACCACGCGACGGACTCCTCCATACGAGCAGTACTTC
v_call: TRBV28; clone_size: many; cdr3_length: 13; j_call: TRBJ2-3; d_call: TRBD2; cdr3_aa: CASISGGSDTQYF; cdr3_nt: TGTGCCAGCATAAGCGGGGGTTCAGATACGCAGTATTTT
v_call: TRBV20-1; clone_size: few; cdr3_length: 13; j_call: TRBJ2-1; d_call: NA; cdr3_aa: CSARDSEGSGAVF; cdr3_nt: TGCAGTGCTAGAGATAGTGAGGGCTCAGGGGCAGTCTTC
v_call: TRBV10-3; clone_size: few; cdr3_length: 14; j_call: TRBJ1-4; d_call: NA; cdr3_aa: CAISENLDPEKLFF; cdr3_nt: TGTGCCATCAGTGAGAATTTGGACCCCGAAAAACTGTTTTTT
v_call: TRBV7-9; clone_size: many; cdr3_length: 19; j_call: TRBJ2-5; d_call: NA; cdr3_aa: CASSLARLSGRTMDETQYF; cdr3_nt: TGTGCCAGCAGCTTAGCCCGATTGTCGGGCCGCACTATGGACGAGACCCAGTACTTC
v_call: TRBV28; clone_size: NA; cdr3_length: 12; j_call: TRBJ2-2; d_call: NA; cdr3_aa: CASSLEDGELFF; cdr3_nt: TGTGCCAGCAGTTTAGAGGACGGGGAGCTGTTTTTT
v_call: TRBV2; clone_size: few; cdr3_length: 13; j_call: TRBJ1-6; d_call: NA; cdr3_aa: CASTDRDNSPLHF; cdr3_nt: TGTGCCAGCACTGACAGAGATAATTCACCCCTCCACTTT
v_call: TRBV6-2/TRBV6-3; clone_size: few; cdr3_length: 14; j_call: TRBJ1-2; d_call: NA; cdr3_aa: CASQRGGRGYGYTF; cdr3_nt: TGTGCCAGCCAACGGGGCGGCAGGGGCTATGGCTACACCTTC
v_call: TRBV2; clone_size: NA; cdr3_length: 16; j_call: TRBJ2-7; d_call: TRBD1; cdr3_aa: CASSEPPDRGSYEQYF; cdr3_nt: TGTGCCAGCAGTGAACCACCGGACAGGGGGTCCTACGAGCAGTACTTC
v_call: TRBV6-5; clone_size: NA; cdr3_length: 13; j_call: TRBJ1-6; d_call: NA; cdr3_aa: CASQADYNSPLHF; cdr3_nt: TGTGCCAGTCAAGCAGACTATAATTCACCCCTCCACTTT
v_call: TRBV11-3; clone_size: many; cdr3_length: 15; j_call: TRBJ2-1; d_call: TRBD2; cdr3_aa: CASSWGLAGLNEQFF; cdr3_nt: TGTGCCAGCAGCTGGGGTCTAGCGGGGCTCAATGAGCAGTTCTTC
v_call: TRBV13; clone_size: NA; cdr3_length: 14; j_call: TRBJ1-2; d_call: TRBD1; cdr3_aa: CASRLQGVGYGYTF; cdr3_nt: TGTGCCAGCAGACTCCAGGGGGTTGGCTATGGCTACACCTTC
v_call: TRBV10-2; clone_size: NA; cdr3_length: 15; j_call: TRBJ2-7; d_call: TRBD1; cdr3_aa: CASRTGQSADYEQYF; cdr3_nt: TGCGCCAGCAGGACGGGACAGTCCGCCGACTACGAGCAGTACTTC
v_call: TRBV6-1; clone_size: many; cdr3_length: 17; j_call: TRBJ2-2; d_call: TRBD2; cdr3_aa: CASSVWTSGGWHGELFF; cdr3_nt: TGTGCCAGCAGTGTCTGGACTAGCGGGGGATGGCACGGGGAGCTGTTTTTT
v_call: TRBV7-2; clone_size: many; cdr3_length: 11; j_call: TRBJ2-7; d_call: NA; cdr3_aa: CASSLGTLVHF; cdr3_nt: TGTGCCAGCAGCTTAGGGACACTGGTCCACTTC
v_call: TRBV6-6; clone_size: NA; cdr3_length: 14; j_call: TRBJ2-7; d_call: NA; cdr3_aa: CASRIQGGTYEQYF; cdr3_nt: TGTGCCAGCAGGATACAGGGGGGGACCTACGAGCAGTACTTC
v_call: TRBV11-3; clone_size: NA; cdr3_length: 15; j_call: TRBJ1-1; d_call: NA; cdr3_aa: CASIPRGSEFTVAFF; cdr3_nt: TGTGCCAGCATCCCTCGAGGAAGCGAATTCACTGTAGCTTTCTTT
v_call: TRBV19; clone_size: NA; cdr3_length: 13; j_call: TRBJ2-7; d_call: TRBD1; cdr3_aa: CASGDRSDDEQYF; cdr3_nt: TGTGCCAGCGGGGACAGGTCAGACGACGAGCAGTACTTC
v_call: TRBV27; clone_size: NA; cdr3_length: 14; j_call: TRBJ1-5; d_call: NA; cdr3_aa: CASSLSASSQPQHF; cdr3_nt: TGTGCCAGCAGTTTATCGGCCAGCAGTCAGCCCCAGCATTTT
v_call: TRBV7-2; clone_size: many; cdr3_length: 11; j_call: TRBJ1-5; d_call: NA; cdr3_aa: CAPEGRKPQHF; cdr3_nt: TGTGCCCCGGAAGGCCGGAAGCCCCAGCATTTT
v_call: TRBV5-4; clone_size: many; cdr3_length: 14; j_call: TRBJ1-4; d_call: TRBD1; cdr3_aa: CASSSRDRDEKLFF; cdr3_nt: TGTGCCAGCAGCTCCCGGGACAGGGATGAAAAACTGTTTTTT
v_call: TRBV7-2; clone_size: NA; cdr3_length: 18; j_call: TRBJ2-3; d_call: TRBD2; cdr3_aa: CASSDGTRGGGFTDTQYF; cdr3_nt: TGTGCCAGCAGCGACGGAACCCGGGGGGGGGGATTCACAGATACGCAGTATTTT
v_call: TRBV6-5; clone_size: NA; cdr3_length: 16; j_call: TRBJ2-7; d_call: TRBD2; cdr3_aa: CASSYSFGGGSYEQYF; cdr3_nt: TGTGCCAGCAGTTACTCTTTCGGGGGGGGCTCCTACGAGCAGTACTTC
v_call: TRBV5-5; clone_size: NA; cdr3_length: 15; j_call: TRBJ2-2; d_call: TRBD1; cdr3_aa: CASSPTGVLTGELFF; cdr3_nt: TGTGCCAGCAGCCCGACAGGGGTTCTCACCGGGGAGCTGTTTTTT
v_call: TRBV7-2; clone_size: many; cdr3_length: 15; j_call: TRBJ2-5; d_call: NA; cdr3_aa: CASSLRGVGRETQYF; cdr3_nt: TGTGCCAGCAGCTTAAGGGGGGTTGGGAGGGAGACCCAGTACTTC
v_call: TRBV5-1; clone_size: NA; cdr3_length: 12; j_call: TRBJ2-7; d_call: NA; cdr3_aa: CASSRDTYEQYF; cdr3_nt: TGCGCCAGCAGCCGAGACACCTACGAGCAGTACTTC
v_call: TRBV10-3; clone_size: NA; cdr3_length: 13; j_call: TRBJ1-1; d_call: NA; cdr3_aa: CATRGRRDTEAFF; cdr3_nt: TGTGCCACCCGAGGACGTAGGGACACTGAAGCTTTCTTT
v_call: TRBV6-2/TRBV6-3; clone_size: few; cdr3_length: 15; j_call: TRBJ1-5; d_call: NA; cdr3_aa: CASSSDTGRNQPQHF; cdr3_nt: TGTGCCAGCAGTTCCGACACAGGGAGGAATCAGCCCCAGCATTTT
v_call: TRBV7-9; clone_size: many; cdr3_length: 15; j_call: TRBJ2-5; d_call: TRBD1; cdr3_aa: CASSLAPTGEETQYF; cdr3_nt: TGTGCCAGCAGCTTAGCCCCGACAGGGGAAGAGACCCAGTACTTC
v_call: TRBV7-2; clone_size: NA; cdr3_length: 20; j_call: TRBJ2-2; d_call: TRBD2; cdr3_aa: CASSLAVRLAGPPGTGELFF; cdr3_nt: TGTGCCAGCAGCTTAGCGGTTAGGCTAGCGGGGCCCCCGGGTACCGGGGAGCTGTTTTTT
v_call: TRBV20-1; clone_size: few; cdr3_length: 12; j_call: TRBJ2-1; d_call: NA; cdr3_aa: CSVRGEYNEQFF; cdr3_nt: TGCAGTGTCAGGGGGGAATACAATGAGCAGTTCTTC
v_call: TRBV19; clone_size: NA; cdr3_length: 15; j_call: TRBJ2-1; d_call: TRBD1; cdr3_aa: CASSIGDRGSDEQFF; cdr3_nt: TGTGCCAGTAGTATAGGAGACAGGGGTTCGGATGAGCAGTTCTTC
v_call: TRBV29-1; clone_size: NA; cdr3_length: 18; j_call: TRBJ2-1; d_call: TRBD2; cdr3_aa: CSVEDLLAGTFSYNEQFF; cdr3_nt: TGCAGCGTTGAAGATCTATTAGCGGGGACCTTCTCCTACAATGAGCAGTTCTTC
v_call: TRBV6-5; clone_size: few; cdr3_length: 17; j_call: TRBJ2-1; d_call: TRBD2; cdr3_aa: CASSYSGRGSSYNEQFF; cdr3_nt: TGTGCCAGCAGTTACTCGGGGCGGGGGAGCTCCTACAATGAGCAGTTCTTC
v_call: TRBV7-2; clone_size: many; cdr3_length: 14; j_call: TRBJ2-7; d_call: NA; cdr3_aa: CASSLTRDGYEQYF; cdr3_nt: TGTGCCAGCAGCTTAACCCGGGACGGCTACGAGCAGTACTTC